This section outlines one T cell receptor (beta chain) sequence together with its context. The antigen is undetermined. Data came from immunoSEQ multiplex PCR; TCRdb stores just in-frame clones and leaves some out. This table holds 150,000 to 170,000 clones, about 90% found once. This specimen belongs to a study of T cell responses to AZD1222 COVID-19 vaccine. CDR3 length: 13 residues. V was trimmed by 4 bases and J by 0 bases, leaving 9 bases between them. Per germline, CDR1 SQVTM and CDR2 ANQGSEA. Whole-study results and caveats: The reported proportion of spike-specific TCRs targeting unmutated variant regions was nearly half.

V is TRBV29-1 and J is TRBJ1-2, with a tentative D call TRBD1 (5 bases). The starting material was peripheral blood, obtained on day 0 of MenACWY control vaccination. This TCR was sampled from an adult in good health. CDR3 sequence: CSVAGRANYGYTF. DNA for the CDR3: TGCAGCGTTGCGGGGCGAGCTAACTATGGCTACACCTTC.